This TCR beta chain was obtained from a study of post-analysis software for immune sequencing data. Turning to the study itself: The study covered relapsing-remitting, secondary progressive and progressive-relapsing courses of multiple sclerosis. General study points: Batch-matched samples strongly co-clustered by F measure. There were roughly 5 TRBV segments more frequent in patients than controls, and TRBV5-6, TRBV5-1 and TRBV20-1 were among them. The normalized Chao1 diversity of multiple sclerosis patients was significantly lower than that of controls.

Presence of unique molecular identifiers characterized the TCR beta cDNA libraries. TCRdb independently ran MiXCR on the PCR reads; one entry per CDR3 protein. The data hold a few hundred thousand distinct CDR3 sequences, with 36% observed a single time. The germline V and J ends were trimmed by 0 bases and 0 bases, with 6 bases remaining between them. Germline CDR1 reads MNHNY; CDR2 reads SVGAGI (reference sequence). The length of the CDR3 is 15 residues. Regarding this clonotype: Its antigen is currently unknown.

The source is a girl under 18 with multiple sclerosis. Material for sequencing was blood. The chain employs TRBV6-6 and TRBJ2-1, with D unclear. The CDR3 is CASSYSGRSYNEQFF. CDR3 in DNA: TGTGCCAGCAGTTACTCGGGCCGCTCCTACAATGAGCAGTTCTTC.